This is a list of T cell receptor beta chains from one sample in a study of T cells in Graves' hyperthyroidism and ophthalmopathy. TCRdb processed the multiplex PCR reads anew with MiXCR; each CDR3 protein has one entry. This table holds about 590,000 distinct CDR3 sequences, 15% to 18% found once. The sample was blood. These receptors all come from a woman in her twenties or thirties with Graves' hyperthyroidism. The CDR3 runs from the conserved cysteine through the conserved F or W. The order of the fields is J gene, D gene, V gene, clone size, CDR3 DNA, CDR3 protein. D genes are given only for firm matches. Clone size is not always given. Where it is, it says once, few, many or a class for expanded clones.

j_gene: TRBJ2-5
d_gene: TRBD1
v_gene: TRBV28
abundance: many
CDR3nt: TGTGCCAGCAGAAGAACAGGGGCGGTAGAGACCCAGTACTTC
CDR3aa: CASRRTGAVETQYF

j_gene: TRBJ2-7
d_gene: NA
v_gene: TRBV12-3/TRBV12-4
abundance: NA
CDR3nt: TGTGCCAGCAGTTTAGCCCCAGGGAGCGGATACGAGCAGTACTTC
CDR3aa: CASSLAPGSGYEQYF

j_gene: TRBJ1-1
d_gene: TRBD1
v_gene: TRBV7-9
abundance: few
CDR3nt: TGCGCCGCGGTCTCGGCACAGGGGGGCACTGAAGCTTTCTTT
CDR3aa: CAAVSAQGGTEAFF

j_gene: TRBJ1-2
d_gene: NA
v_gene: TRBV6-1
abundance: many
CDR3nt: TGTGCCAGCAGAGGGGACAACTATGGCTACACCTTC
CDR3aa: CASRGDNYGYTF

j_gene: TRBJ2-1
d_gene: TRBD1
v_gene: TRBV10-1
abundance: few
CDR3nt: TGCGCCAGCAGTGAGGCCTTGGCAACCGGGACAGCGTACAATGAGCAGTTCTTC
CDR3aa: CASSEALATGTAYNEQFF

j_gene: TRBJ1-5
d_gene: TRBD1
v_gene: TRBV12-3/TRBV12-4
abundance: few
CDR3nt: TGTGCCAGCAGTTTAAGGACAGGGGTCAATCAGCCCCAGCATTTT
CDR3aa: CASSLRTGVNQPQHF

j_gene: TRBJ2-5
d_gene: TRBD2
v_gene: TRBV24-1
abundance: NA
CDR3nt: TGTGCCACCAGTGACACGGGACTAGCCGGGGAGACCCAGTACTTC
CDR3aa: CATSDTGLAGETQYF

j_gene: TRBJ2-7
d_gene: NA
v_gene: TRBV27
abundance: NA
CDR3nt: TGTGCCAGCAAGTCCAGTTCCTACGAGCAGTACTTC
CDR3aa: CASKSSSYEQYF

j_gene: TRBJ2-1
d_gene: TRBD2
v_gene: TRBV30
abundance: many
CDR3nt: TGTGCCTGGAGTGTCGGGACTAGCGGGAGTGATGAGCAGTTCTTC
CDR3aa: CAWSVGTSGSDEQFF

j_gene: TRBJ2-5
d_gene: TRBD2
v_gene: TRBV28
abundance: NA
CDR3nt: TGTGCCAGCAGTCCTAGGAGACTAGCGGGGTACCAAGAGACCCGGTACTTC
CDR3aa: CASSPRRLAGYQETRYF

j_gene: TRBJ2-7
d_gene: TRBD1
v_gene: TRBV28
abundance: many
CDR3nt: TGTGCCAGCACGGACAGGAGCTACGAGCAGTACTTC
CDR3aa: CASTDRSYEQYF

j_gene: TRBJ2-2
d_gene: NA
v_gene: TRBV20-1
abundance: few
CDR3nt: TGCAGTGCCGCGGACTACTCGAACACCGGGGAGCTGTTTTTT
CDR3aa: CSAADYSNTGELFF

j_gene: TRBJ2-1
d_gene: NA
v_gene: TRBV18
abundance: NA
CDR3nt: TGTGCCAGCTCACCACTTTCGAGCTCCTACAATGAGCAGTTCTTC
CDR3aa: CASSPLSSSYNEQFF

j_gene: TRBJ2-7
d_gene: TRBD2
v_gene: TRBV13
abundance: NA
CDR3nt: TGTGCCAGCAGCTTAGGGGCAGCGGGAGTTTACGAGCAGTACTTC
CDR3aa: CASSLGAAGVYEQYF

j_gene: TRBJ2-3
d_gene: TRBD1
v_gene: TRBV20-1
abundance: many
CDR3nt: TGCAGTGCTAGAGATTCCACAGGGGGCACAGATACGCAGTATTTT
CDR3aa: CSARDSTGGTDTQYF

j_gene: TRBJ2-1
d_gene: TRBD2
v_gene: TRBV5-1
abundance: NA
CDR3nt: TGCGCCAGCACCGGGACTAGCGTCGGGGTTGAGCAGTTCTTC
CDR3aa: CASTGTSVGVEQFF

j_gene: TRBJ2-1
d_gene: NA
v_gene: TRBV6-1
abundance: many
CDR3nt: TGTGCCAGCAGTGAAGCAGGGGTCGGAATCTATGAGCAGTTCTTC
CDR3aa: CASSEAGVGIYEQFF

j_gene: TRBJ2-7
d_gene: NA
v_gene: TRBV3-1
abundance: NA
CDR3nt: TGTGCCAGCAGCCAAGAAAGGAGGGTAGGCGAGCAGTACTTC
CDR3aa: CASSQERRVGEQYF

j_gene: TRBJ1-2
d_gene: NA
v_gene: TRBV6-1
abundance: many
CDR3nt: TGTGCCAGCTATTCAAACGGGAGGGATGGCTACACCTTC
CDR3aa: CASYSNGRDGYTF

j_gene: TRBJ2-7
d_gene: TRBD2
v_gene: TRBV10-3
abundance: NA
CDR3nt: TGTGCCATCAGTGAGTCCACTAGCGGGAGGGCCGGAGAGCAGTACTTC
CDR3aa: CAISESTSGRAGEQYF

j_gene: TRBJ2-7
d_gene: TRBD2
v_gene: TRBV6-1
abundance: few
CDR3nt: TGTGCCAGCAGACCCCGGAGCGGGAGGCTCTACGAGCAGTACTTC
CDR3aa: CASRPRSGRLYEQYF

j_gene: TRBJ2-7
d_gene: NA
v_gene: TRBV28
abundance: many
CDR3nt: TGTGCCAGCAGCCGGGGACTGGGGAGCTACGAGCAGTACTTC
CDR3aa: CASSRGLGSYEQYF

j_gene: TRBJ2-1
d_gene: TRBD2
v_gene: TRBV6-9
abundance: NA
CDR3nt: TGTGCCAGCAGTTACCACGCCCATGGGACTAGCGGGAGTAGGTATGAGCAGTTCTTC
CDR3aa: CASSYHAHGTSGSRYEQFF

j_gene: TRBJ1-2
d_gene: TRBD1
v_gene: TRBV4-1
abundance: NA
CDR3nt: TGCGCCAGCAGCCAAGACCACAGGGACAGGGGTTTTAACTATGGCTACACCTTC
CDR3aa: CASSQDHRDRGFNYGYTF

j_gene: TRBJ2-6
d_gene: TRBD1
v_gene: TRBV6-1
abundance: few
CDR3nt: TGTGCCAGCAGTGCATGGACAGGCTCTGGGGCCAACGTCCTGACTTTC
CDR3aa: CASSAWTGSGANVLTF

j_gene: TRBJ2-1
d_gene: NA
v_gene: TRBV18
abundance: NA
CDR3nt: TGTGCCAGCTCCCCCACTAGGGACTCCTACAATGAGCAGTTCTTC
CDR3aa: CASSPTRDSYNEQFF

j_gene: TRBJ2-2
d_gene: NA
v_gene: TRBV3-1
abundance: many
CDR3nt: TGTGCCAGCAGCCCTCGACCAAACACCGGGGAGCTGTTTTTT
CDR3aa: CASSPRPNTGELFF

j_gene: TRBJ2-3
d_gene: TRBD1
v_gene: TRBV6-1
abundance: NA
CDR3nt: TGTGCCAGCAGCAGGGGACAGGGGGTCCCCCTCACAGATACGCAGTATTTT
CDR3aa: CASSRGQGVPLTDTQYF

j_gene: TRBJ1-4
d_gene: NA
v_gene: TRBV3-1
abundance: many
CDR3nt: TGTGCCAGCAGAGAGACAGGCGCAACTAATGAAAAACTGTTTTTT
CDR3aa: CASRETGATNEKLFF

j_gene: TRBJ1-5
d_gene: NA
v_gene: TRBV7-2
abundance: NA
CDR3nt: TGTGCCAGCAGCTTACAGCCCCACCAGCCCCAGCATTTT
CDR3aa: CASSLQPHQPQHF

j_gene: TRBJ1-5
d_gene: NA
v_gene: TRBV20-1
abundance: many
CDR3nt: TGCAGTGCTAGATACCGACGCCCCAATCAGCCCCAGCATTTT
CDR3aa: CSARYRRPNQPQHF

j_gene: TRBJ2-7
d_gene: NA
v_gene: TRBV5-8
abundance: few
CDR3nt: TGTGCCAGCAGCTTGGACGGACTAGGGGGGGACGAGCAGTACTTC
CDR3aa: CASSLDGLGGDEQYF

j_gene: TRBJ2-2
d_gene: TRBD2
v_gene: TRBV12-3/TRBV12-4
abundance: many
CDR3nt: TGTGCCAGCACCCTAGCGGGAGGAACCGGGGAGCTGTTTTTT
CDR3aa: CASTLAGGTGELFF

j_gene: TRBJ2-1
d_gene: NA
v_gene: TRBV11-2
abundance: NA
CDR3nt: TGTGCCAGCAGCTTAGACCTCAGGGGCCCCTACAATGAGCAGTTCTTC
CDR3aa: CASSLDLRGPYNEQFF

j_gene: TRBJ2-5
d_gene: TRBD2
v_gene: TRBV3-1
abundance: many
CDR3nt: TGTGCCAGCAGCTTCGGGACTATGGAGACCCAGTACTTC
CDR3aa: CASSFGTMETQYF

j_gene: TRBJ2-7
d_gene: TRBD2
v_gene: TRBV11-1
abundance: many
CDR3nt: TGTGCCAGCAGCCAGGAGCGGGAGGCCTCTTCCTACGAGCAGTACTTC
CDR3aa: CASSQEREASSYEQYF

j_gene: TRBJ1-3
d_gene: NA
v_gene: TRBV20-1
abundance: few
CDR3nt: TGCAGTGCTAGAGATAAGTCCGCGAGCTCTGGAAACACCATATATTTT
CDR3aa: CSARDKSASSGNTIYF

j_gene: TRBJ2-1
d_gene: TRBD2
v_gene: TRBV6-5
abundance: NA
CDR3nt: TGTGCCAGCAATTCGGGACTAGCGACGGATGAGCAGTTCTTC
CDR3aa: CASNSGLATDEQFF

j_gene: TRBJ1-2
d_gene: NA
v_gene: TRBV25-1
abundance: NA
CDR3nt: TGTGCCAGCAGTGAATCTCGGGATGGCTACACCTTC
CDR3aa: CASSESRDGYTF

j_gene: TRBJ1-1
d_gene: TRBD1
v_gene: TRBV27
abundance: NA
CDR3nt: TGTGCCAACAGCCTTGACAGGGGGAACACTGAAGCTTTCTTT
CDR3aa: CANSLDRGNTEAFF

j_gene: TRBJ2-2
d_gene: TRBD1
v_gene: TRBV5-1
abundance: many
CDR3nt: TGCGCCAGCAGCCGAGGGACAGCGAACACCGGGGAGCTGTTTTTT
CDR3aa: CASSRGTANTGELFF

j_gene: TRBJ2-1
d_gene: TRBD2
v_gene: TRBV19
abundance: few
CDR3nt: TGTGCCAGTAGTATTAGCGGACTAGCGTACAATGAGCAGTTCTTC
CDR3aa: CASSISGLAYNEQFF

j_gene: TRBJ2-2
d_gene: TRBD2
v_gene: TRBV6-2/TRBV6-3
abundance: few
CDR3nt: TGTGCCAGCAGTTTTAGCGGGATCAACACCGGGGAGCTGTTTTTT
CDR3aa: CASSFSGINTGELFF

j_gene: TRBJ2-3
d_gene: NA
v_gene: TRBV14
abundance: NA
CDR3nt: TGTGCCGGCAGCCAAGAGAGTGGGTCGTGGGATACGCAGTATTTT
CDR3aa: CAGSQESGSWDTQYF

j_gene: TRBJ2-1
d_gene: NA
v_gene: TRBV19
abundance: few
CDR3nt: TGTGCCAGTGCAATTCAACGTGGTGCTTACAATGAGCAGTTCTTC
CDR3aa: CASAIQRGAYNEQFF

j_gene: TRBJ2-3
d_gene: TRBD2
v_gene: TRBV2
abundance: many
CDR3nt: TGTGCCAGCAGCGCGCTAGCGGGAGGCACAGATACGCAGTATTTT
CDR3aa: CASSALAGGTDTQYF

j_gene: TRBJ2-7
d_gene: NA
v_gene: TRBV4-1
abundance: NA
CDR3nt: TGCGCCAGCAGCCTCAGGGGCGACACATCCTACGAGCAGTACTTC
CDR3aa: CASSLRGDTSYEQYF

j_gene: TRBJ2-5
d_gene: TRBD1
v_gene: TRBV7-9
abundance: NA
CDR3nt: TGTGCCAGCAGCCTAAGGACAGGGTTTGAGACCCAGTACTTC
CDR3aa: CASSLRTGFETQYF

j_gene: TRBJ2-7
d_gene: NA
v_gene: TRBV18
abundance: many
CDR3nt: TGTGCCAGCTCACCTCAAGAGTCCTACGAGCAGTACTTC
CDR3aa: CASSPQESYEQYF

j_gene: TRBJ2-3
d_gene: TRBD2
v_gene: TRBV28
abundance: many
CDR3nt: TGTGCCAGCAGCGCGGGGGTGGATACGCAGTATTTT
CDR3aa: CASSAGVDTQYF

j_gene: TRBJ2-1
d_gene: TRBD2
v_gene: TRBV9
abundance: few
CDR3nt: TGTGCCAGCAGCGCCCTAGGAAGGGCCCAGACTAGCGGCGAGCAGTTCTTC
CDR3aa: CASSALGRAQTSGEQFF

j_gene: TRBJ2-1
d_gene: NA
v_gene: TRBV20-1
abundance: few
CDR3nt: TGCAGTGCTAGAATGGTAGCTCCTGTGGTTGACTACAATGAGCAGTTCTTC
CDR3aa: CSARMVAPVVDYNEQFF

j_gene: TRBJ1-5
d_gene: NA
v_gene: TRBV19
abundance: few
CDR3nt: TGTGCCAGTAGTATAACTCAGAATCAGCCCCAGCATTTT
CDR3aa: CASSITQNQPQHF

j_gene: TRBJ2-7
d_gene: NA
v_gene: TRBV27
abundance: many
CDR3nt: TGTGCCAGCAGTTTCCCCGGGACAAGAAACTACGAGCAGTACTTC
CDR3aa: CASSFPGTRNYEQYF

j_gene: TRBJ2-1
d_gene: NA
v_gene: TRBV12-3/TRBV12-4
abundance: many
CDR3nt: TGTGCCAGCAGCCGCGGACGACTCTCCTACAATGAGCAGTTCTTC
CDR3aa: CASSRGRLSYNEQFF

j_gene: TRBJ2-4
d_gene: NA
v_gene: TRBV7-3
abundance: once
CDR3nt: TGTGCCAGCAGCTTACTCACGGGGGACATTCAGTACTTC
CDR3aa: CASSLLTGDIQYF

j_gene: TRBJ1-5
d_gene: TRBD1
v_gene: TRBV2
abundance: many
CDR3nt: TGTGCCAGCAGCAGTCCCGGGACAGGGGGCAGTCAGCCCCAGCATTTT
CDR3aa: CASSSPGTGGSQPQHF